These T cell receptor beta chains were read from a single sample in a study of blood T cell repertoires in COVID-19. Some clones are missing from TCRdb's copy, which holds only in-frame ones; the method was immunoSEQ multiplex PCR. The table lists around 140,000 clones, over 80% of them singletons. Sequenced input: peripheral blood. The receptors shown here come from a man of 80 years or more with acute or convalescent COVID-19. Each CDR3 is given with its conserved first and last residue. Each record gives: V gene, clone size, D gene, J gene, CDR3 protein, CDR3 DNA. The D gene is left open where the match is weak. Expanded clones are given a class, and other clones once, few, many or no size at all.

>TRBV4-2|few|TRBD2|TRBJ2-5
CASSQVLAGGNQETQYF
TGTGCCAGCAGCCAAGTACTAGCGGGGGGAAACCAAGAGACCCAGTACTTC
>TRBV5-4|NA|TRBD1|TRBJ1-4
CASSFGTGRVTNEKLFF
TGTGCCAGCAGCTTCGGGACAGGGAGGGTAACTAATGAAAAACTGTTTTTT
>TRBV15|NA|NA|TRBJ2-3
CATSRDPRMTLVRDTQYF
TGTGCCACCAGCAGAGACCCACGGATGACCCTAGTTCGGGATACGCAGTATTTT
>TRBV5-1|once|TRBD1|TRBJ2-7
CASSLMGQTTYEQYF
TGCGCCAGCAGCTTGATGGGACAGACTACCTACGAGCAGTACTTC
>TRBV30|NA|TRBD2|TRBJ2-2
CAWSGEAGGITGELFF
TGTGCCTGGAGCGGTGAAGCGGGGGGTATAACCGGGGAGCTGTTTTTT
>TRBV10-1|NA|TRBD1|TRBJ2-7
CATRDRVREQYF
TGCGCCACCCGGGACAGGGTCAGGGAGCAGTACTTC
>TRBV2|NA|NA|TRBJ1-2
CASSTGQNYGYTF
TGTGCCAGCAGTACAGGACAGAACTATGGCTACACCTTC
>TRBV5-1|once|NA|TRBJ1-2
CASSPHYSTVGYTF
TGCGCCAGCAGCCCCCACTACTCTACGGTGGGCTACACCTTC
>TRBV28|NA|NA|TRBJ1-1
CASSFWGAGNTEAFF
TGTGCCAGCAGTTTTTGGGGAGCGGGAAACACTGAAGCTTTCTTT
>TRBV3-1/TRBV3-2|NA|NA|TRBJ1-2
CASSRSPTQALYGYTF
TGTGCCAGCAGCCGGTCCCCAACGCAGGCGCTCTATGGCTACACCTTC
>TRBV28|NA|NA|TRBJ2-7
CASSLWEGSYEQYF
TGTGCCAGCAGTTTATGGGAGGGATCCTACGAGCAGTACTTC
>TRBV5-1|few|TRBD1|TRBJ1-5
CASSSGTGEGQPQHF
TGCGCCAGCAGCTCCGGGACAGGGGAGGGGCAGCCCCAGCATTTT
>TRBV7-2|NA|TRBD2|TRBJ2-3
CASSLVATSGGSDTQYF
TGTGCCAGCAGCTTAGTCGCTACTAGCGGGGGTTCAGATACGCAGTATTTT
>TRBV6-1|NA|NA|TRBJ2-1
CASSEAGGYYNEQFF
TGTGCCAGCAGTGAAGCAGGCGGGTACTACAATGAGCAGTTCTTC
>TRBV18|NA|NA|TRBJ2-2
CASSPPGIYTGELFF
TGTGCCAGCTCACCTCCCGGGATATACACCGGGGAGCTGTTTTTT
>TRBV27|NA|TRBD1|TRBJ2-6
CASSFGTGTGANVLTF
TGTGCCAGCAGTTTTGGGACAGGGACTGGGGCCAACGTCCTGACTTTC
>TRBV2|NA|NA|TRBJ2-3
CASGRGSVIGLDTQYF
TGTGCCAGCGGAAGAGGGTCTGTCATTGGGTTAGATACGCAGTATTTT
>TRBV5-1|NA|TRBD1|TRBJ1-2
CASSLAGGDYGYTF
TGCGCCAGCAGCTTGGCAGGGGGAGACTATGGCTACACCTTC
>TRBV5-5|NA|TRBD2|TRBJ2-2
CASSLLPGTSGAGELFF
TGTGCCAGCAGCCTCTTGCCAGGGACTAGCGGCGCCGGGGAGCTGTTTTTT
>TRBV7-8|NA|NA|TRBJ2-3
CASSFPLATQYF
TGTGCCAGCAGCTTCCCCCTAGCCACGCAGTATTTT
>TRBV28|NA|NA|TRBJ1-5
CASSLYRVISNQPQHF
TGTGCCAGCAGTCTCTACAGGGTTATTAGCAATCAGCCCCAGCATTTT
>TRBV2|NA|TRBD1|TRBJ2-1
CASSESQGAYNEQFF
TGTGCCAGCAGTGAAAGTCAGGGGGCCTACAATGAGCAGTTCTTC
>TRBV6-1|NA|NA|TRBJ1-6
CASSERQGIDNSPLHF
TGTGCCAGCAGTGAACGCCAGGGGATTGACAATTCACCCCTCCACTTT
>TRBV7-6|once|TRBD2|TRBJ2-7
CASSLAAGEGYEQYF
TGTGCCAGCAGCTTAGCGGCGGGAGAGGGCTACGAGCAGTACTTC
>TRBV2|NA|TRBD2|TRBJ2-2
CASSPPNQGLAGGPGELFF
TGTGCCAGCAGCCCTCCTAACCAGGGACTAGCGGGAGGGCCCGGGGAGCTGTTTTTT
>TRBV18|NA|TRBD1|TRBJ1-1
CASSPKGAVEAFF
TGTGCCAGCTCACCAAAGGGGGCGGTTGAAGCTTTCTTT